The 4 T cell receptor beta chains below were found in one sample sequenced in a study of blood T cells in healthy people across ages. For the second PCR, which ran for about 6 to 11 cycles, a sample-barcoded 5' primer and a J-beta primer mix were used. Via MiXCR, TCRdb re-called the 5' RACE reads, giving one row per CDR3 protein. The sample shows about 1.1 million distinct CDR3 sequences, around two fifths of them seen only once. The sequencing sample was made of blood. Source of these receptors: a man in his late teens or twenties in good health.

This clonotype was seen a few times. J is TRBJ2-1 and V is TRBV4-2; D is undetermined. The CDR3 consists of 15 residues. Trimming shortened V by 8 bases and J by 0 bases, and 14 bases separated the two germline ends. The germline V gene has CDR1 LGHNA and CDR2 YNFKEQ. CDR3 coding DNA: TGTGCCAGCTCCCAGGTCCTAAGCTCCTACAATGAGCAGTTCTTC. Translation gives CASSQVLSSYNEQFF.

CDR3 sequence: CASSLVSGYEKLFF. As DNA, the CDR3 is TGTGCCAGCAGTTTAGTTTCAGGGTATGAAAAACTGTTTTTT. This chain uses TRBV12-3 or TRBV12-4 with TRBJ1-4; D might be TRBD1 (5 bases). The CDR3 runs 14 residues. Trimming stripped 1 base from V and 6 bases from J, with 9 bases between.

The CDR3 DNA sequence: TGTGCCAGCAGTTACTCCTTATCCGGAGAGGAGGGGTGGTCAGATACGCAGTATTTT. It yields the protein CASSYSLSGEEGWSDTQYF. The J gene is TRBJ2-3, the V gene TRBV6-2 or TRBV6-3; maybe TRBD2 (6 bases). Trimming removed 0 bases from V and 4 bases from J, with 23 bases in between. Germline V gene lookup returns CDR1 MNHEY and CDR2 SVGEGT. The CDR3 loop spans 19 amino acids.

The chain carries TRBV20-1 and TRBJ1-1; D is uncertain. Trimming shortened V by 2 bases and J by 6 bases, and 13 bases separated the two germline ends. Germline CDR1 and CDR2: DFQATT and SNEGSKA (reference sequence). The CDR3 runs to 13 residues. DNA for the CDR3: TGCAGTGCTAGAAATACAGCTCCGGCTGAAGCTTTCTTT. Protein sequence: CSARNTAPAEAFF.